Listed below are T cell receptor beta chains from one sample, sequenced in a study of blood T cell repertoires in COVID-19. TCRdb's copy holds only in-frame clones and misses some; the assay was immunoSEQ multiplex PCR. The sample lists 300,000 to 400,000 clones, around nine tenths seen once, with 1% in the top ten. Material: peripheral blood. The receptors shown here come from a man aged 50-59 years with active or convalescent COVID-19. Each CDR3 is given with its conserved first and last residue. Each record gives: J gene, V gene, CDR3 protein.

TRBJ1-2,TRBV6-1,CASSEAGQGSKGYTF
TRBJ1-3,TRBV1,CTSSQRTGNSGNTIYF
TRBJ2-6,TRBV7-9,CASSPLTLGRSGANVLTF
TRBJ1-2,TRBV6-5,CASSYNRDGYTF
TRBJ2-7,TRBV5-1,CASSRQTGGDEQYF
TRBJ1-5,TRBV30,CAWSFSSNQPQHF
TRBJ2-1,TRBV9,CASSVQTGPPNEQFF
TRBJ1-1,TRBV5-1,CASSQGRDSQRITEAFF
TRBJ2-7,TRBV12-3/TRBV12-4,CASSWDRGREQYF
TRBJ1-2,TRBV2,CASRKDTAYGYTF
TRBJ2-7,TRBV6-5,CASSYSFTTPYEQYF